The rows below give T cell receptor beta chains drawn from one sample of a study of shared clonotypes between healthy human individuals. Libraries were prepared by immunoSEQ multiplex PCR; TCRdb keeps only in-frame clonotypes and omits some of them. The sample yields 500,000 to 700,000 clones, approximately 95% seen once. The sample was naive CD8+ T cells sorted from blood. Receptor source: a woman aged 25 to 45 in good health. Each CDR3 is given with its conserved first and last residue. Fields, in order: J gene, V gene, clone size, D gene, CDR3 protein, CDR3 DNA. A D gene is named only where the DNA matches it firmly. Size tells how often a clone was seen (once, few, many) or the class of an expanded clone, and some rows leave it out.

TRBJ1-4	TRBV19	NA	NA	CASSIVGGNEKLFF	TGTGCCAGTAGTATAGTCGGGGGAAACGAAAAACTGTTTTTT
TRBJ2-7	TRBV7-9	NA	TRBD1	CASRPDRGYEQYF	TGTGCCAGCAGACCCGACAGGGGCTACGAGCAGTACTTC
TRBJ2-1	TRBV5-4	NA	TRBD2	CASSLALAGGHEQFF	TGTGCCAGCAGCTTGGCACTAGCGGGAGGGCATGAGCAGTTCTTC
TRBJ2-5	TRBV11-2	NA	NA	CASSLGVSSGETQYF	TGTGCCAGCAGCTTAGGGGTCTCCTCAGGGGAGACCCAGTACTTC
TRBJ2-1	TRBV14	NA	NA	CASSQGPRVGYNEQFF	TGTGCCAGCAGCCAAGGCCCGAGAGTGGGCTACAATGAGCAGTTCTTC
TRBJ1-1	TRBV7-9	NA	NA	CASSFGPGGAFF	TGTGCCAGCTCGTTCGGTCCGGGGGGAGCTTTCTTT
TRBJ2-7	TRBV28	NA	NA	CASSLYTSYEQYF	TGTGCCAGCAGTTTGTACACTTCATACGAGCAGTACTTC
TRBJ2-4	TRBV5-1	NA	NA	CASSLDDRRNIVAKNIQYF	TGCGCCAGCAGCTTGGATGACAGGAGGAATATAGTTGCCAAAAACATTCAGTACTTC
TRBJ2-7	TRBV30	NA	NA	CAWSVSQASYEQYF	TGTGCCTGGAGTGTAAGTCAGGCTTCCTACGAGCAGTACTTC
TRBJ1-1	TRBV28	NA	NA	CASTRGAGTEAFF	TGTGCCAGCACCAGGGGCGCCGGCACTGAAGCTTTCTTT
TRBJ1-3	TRBV28	NA	NA	CASSSQSSSGNTIYF	TGTGCCAGCAGTTCCCAATCGAGCTCTGGAAACACCATATATTTT
TRBJ2-2	TRBV6-5	NA	TRBD1	CASSSDRVWDTGELFF	TGTGCCAGCAGTTCCGACAGGGTTTGGGACACCGGGGAGCTGTTTTTT
TRBJ2-6	TRBV2	NA	NA	CASSAFRGSGANVLTF	TGTGCCAGCAGTGCGTTTCGGGGCTCTGGGGCCAACGTCCTGACTTTC
TRBJ2-7	TRBV28	NA	NA	CASSLWGGVGYEQYF	TGTGCCAGCAGTTTATGGGGTGGGGTGGGCTACGAGCAGTACTTC
TRBJ1-1	TRBV4-1	NA	NA	CASSQTRGGSTEAFF	TGCGCCAGCAGCCAAACGAGAGGGGGGAGCACTGAAGCTTTCTTT
TRBJ2-6	TRBV4-1	NA	TRBD2	CASSQEGTSSSPSGANVLTF	TGCGCCAGCAGCCAAGAAGGGACTAGCTCCTCACCCTCTGGGGCCAACGTCCTGACTTTC
TRBJ1-2	TRBV11-2	NA	NA	CASSLDGSGYTF	TGTGCCAGCAGCTTAGATGGGTCCGGCTACACCTTC
TRBJ1-5	TRBV21-1	NA	NA	CASSKFGDRWIWPQHF	TGTGCCAGCAGCAAATTTGGCGACAGGTGGATTTGGCCCCAGCATTTT
TRBJ2-7	TRBV27	once	NA	CASSLFRGQAGDEQYF	TGTGCCAGCAGTTTATTCAGGGGGCAGGCGGGAGACGAGCAGTACTTC
TRBJ2-7	TRBV6-1	NA	NA	CASSDVVDEQYF	TGTGCCAGCAGTGACGTCGTTGACGAGCAGTACTTC
TRBJ2-5	TRBV7-9	NA	NA	CASSLVQETQYF	TGTGCCAGCAGCTTAGTCCAAGAGACCCAGTACTTC
TRBJ2-7	TRBV28	NA	NA	CASSQMTYEQYF	TGTGCCAGCAGTCAGATGACCTACGAGCAGTACTTC
TRBJ2-7	TRBV28	NA	NA	CASSLGWRSEQYF	TGTGCCAGCAGTTTAGGGTGGAGGTCCGAGCAGTACTTC
TRBJ1-1	TRBV28	NA	TRBD1	CASETTHPPGQGGTEAFF	TGTGCCAGCGAAACAACCCACCCCCCGGGACAGGGGGGCACTGAAGCTTTCTTT
TRBJ1-2	TRBV6-5	NA	NA	CASSYTGSGYTF	TGTGCCAGCAGTTATACAGGTAGTGGCTACACCTTC
TRBJ1-4	TRBV15	NA	TRBD1	CATSRDRGREKLFF	TGTGCCACCAGCAGAGACAGGGGGCGAGAAAAACTGTTTTTT
TRBJ2-1	TRBV27	NA	TRBD2	CASRILSGTPNNEQFF	TGTGCCAGCAGGATACTTAGCGGGACCCCCAACAATGAGCAGTTCTTC
TRBJ2-7	TRBV19	NA	TRBD1	CASSDGQGSGYEQYF	TGTGCCAGTAGCGACGGACAGGGAAGTGGCTACGAGCAGTACTTC
TRBJ1-1	TRBV27	NA	NA	CASSWGGMRTEAFF	TGTGCCAGCAGCTGGGGGGGGATGAGGACTGAAGCTTTCTTT
TRBJ2-7	TRBV4-1	once	NA	CASSQDAISYEQYF	TGCGCCAGCAGCCAAGACGCTATCTCCTACGAGCAGTACTTC
TRBJ2-7	TRBV27	NA	NA	CASRSVSSYEQYF	TGTGCCAGTCGTAGCGTTAGCTCCTACGAGCAGTACTTC
TRBJ2-5	TRBV5-1	NA	TRBD1	CASSFRTGQQETQYF	TGCGCCAGCAGCTTTAGGACAGGGCAACAAGAGACCCAGTACTTC
TRBJ1-2	TRBV11-2	NA	NA	CASSLVRGENYGYTF	TGTGCCAGCAGCTTGGTCCGGGGGGAAAACTATGGCTACACCTTC
TRBJ2-7	TRBV5-1	NA	TRBD1	CASSLAARGQGLVEQYF	TGCGCCAGCAGCTTGGCCGCAAGGGGACAGGGGTTGGTTGAGCAGTACTTC
TRBJ2-2	TRBV13	once	TRBD1	CASSFPGQGNTGELFF	TGTGCCAGCAGCTTTCCGGGACAGGGCAACACCGGGGAGCTGTTTTTT
TRBJ2-7	TRBV29-1	NA	TRBD2	CSTRLADSYEQYF	TGCAGCACTAGACTAGCGGATTCCTACGAGCAGTACTTC
TRBJ2-7	TRBV7-8	NA	NA	CASDQPGSYEQYF	TGTGCCAGCGACCAACCGGGCTCCTACGAGCAGTACTTC
TRBJ2-7	TRBV29-1	NA	NA	CSVEVVRYEQYF	TGCAGCGTTGAAGTAGTTCGATACGAGCAGTACTTC
TRBJ2-1	TRBV5-1	NA	TRBD1	CASSGTGYNEQFF	TGCGCCAGCTCCGGGACAGGATACAATGAGCAGTTCTTC
TRBJ1-4	TRBV5-6	NA	TRBD1	CASSSGTGYEKLFF	TGTGCCAGCAGCTCCGGGACAGGGTATGAAAAACTGTTTTTT
TRBJ2-7	TRBV6-5	NA	TRBD1	CASSYSSGTATYEQYF	TGTGCCAGCAGTTACTCTTCCGGGACAGCTACCTACGAGCAGTACTTC
TRBJ2-7	TRBV28	NA	NA	CASSRAPEATNGYEQYF	TGTGCCAGCAGTAGGGCACCAGAGGCTACTAATGGTTACGAGCAGTACTTC
TRBJ1-4	TRBV28	NA	NA	CASNQLISNEKLFF	TGTGCCAGCAACCAATTAATCAGTAATGAAAAACTGTTTTTT
TRBJ2-7	TRBV30	NA	NA	CAWSPGTYYEQYF	TGTGCCTGGAGCCCAGGGACTTACTACGAGCAGTACTTC
TRBJ1-1	TRBV28	NA	TRBD1	CASSLRGQGANTEAFF	TGTGCCAGCAGTTTACGGGGACAGGGGGCTAATACTGAAGCTTTCTTT
TRBJ2-1	TRBV30	NA	TRBD2	CAWRKGGLAGGPYNEQFF	TGTGCCTGGAGAAAGGGGGGACTAGCGGGAGGGCCCTACAATGAGCAGTTCTTC
TRBJ2-5	TRBV28	NA	TRBD1	CASRTGQGRGETQYF	TGTGCCAGCAGAACTGGACAGGGCCGAGGGGAGACCCAGTACTTC
TRBJ1-2	TRBV4-1	NA	NA	CASSQGWGLGLNTF	TGCGCCAGCAGCCAAGGATGGGGTCTGGGGTTGAACACCTTC
TRBJ2-1	TRBV5-6	NA	NA	CASSWWRGYYNEQFF	TGTGCCAGCAGCTGGTGGCGGGGATACTACAATGAGCAGTTCTTC
TRBJ2-7	TRBV28	NA	TRBD2	CASSFFGLAGPPYEQYF	TGTGCCAGCAGTTTTTTCGGACTAGCGGGACCCCCCTACGAGCAGTACTTC
TRBJ2-1	TRBV2	NA	TRBD2	CASTGLADHNEQFF	TGTGCCAGTACAGGACTAGCGGATCACAATGAGCAGTTCTTC
TRBJ2-7	TRBV2	NA	NA	CASRVGRPDEQYF	TGTGCCAGCAGGGTCGGTCGGCCAGACGAGCAGTACTTC
TRBJ2-1	TRBV7-7	NA	NA	CASSLPPGNEQFF	TGTGCCAGCAGCTTACCCCCGGGGAATGAGCAGTTCTTC
TRBJ1-5	TRBV27	NA	NA	CASSWDVNQPQHF	TGTGCCAGCAGTTGGGATGTTAATCAGCCCCAGCATTTT
TRBJ2-1	TRBV28	NA	NA	CASSLLRTDYNEQFF	TGTGCCAGCAGTTTGCTGAGGACCGATTACAATGAGCAGTTCTTC